The 3 T cell receptor beta chains below were found in one sample sequenced in a study of pediatric ulcerative colitis. The method was immunoSEQ multiplex PCR; TCRdb's version includes in-frame clones alone and lacks a portion of them. Here the sample spans 23,000 or so clones, about 71% being singletons. One to two pinch biopsies were taken from the rectum during colonoscopy. Sequenced input: gut tissue. The receptor source for this set is a boy younger than 18 with severe ulcerative colitis.

This sequence joins TRBV4-1 and TRBJ2-7; the D gene is possibly TRBD1 (6 bases). CDR1 is MGHRA and CDR2 is YSYEKL in the germline V gene. The CDR3 sequence is 13 residues long. The V end lost 6 bases, the J end lost 0 bases, and 9 bases lay between the germline ends. CDR3 bases: TGCGCCAGCAGTCGGGACATCTCCTACGAGCAGTACTTC. Encoded protein: CASSRDISYEQYF.

V gene TRBV5-1 combines with J gene TRBJ2-7; 7 nucleotides agree with TRBD2. The CDR3 spans 13 residues. Per germline, CDR1 SGHRS and CDR2 YFSETQ. V shed 7 bases and J 0 bases; nucleotides not matched to a gene: 4. CDR3 coding DNA: TGCGCCAGCCGGCGGGAGTCCTCCTACGAGCAGTACTTC. As protein: CASRRESSYEQYF. Full variable domain (outside the CDR3, taken from reference TRBV5-1 and TRBJ2-7): KAGVTQTPRYLIKTRGQQVTLSCSPISGHRSVSWYQQTPGQGLQFLFEYFSETQRNKGNFPGRFSGRQFSNSRSEMNVSTLELGDSALYLCASRRESSYEQYFGPGTRLTVT.

This chain uses TRBV6-6 with TRBJ2-7, with D possibly TRBD2 on 6 matching bases. V was shortened by 6 bases and J by 3 bases, with 15 bases between the two germline ends. Germline values: CDR1 MNHNY, CDR2 SVGAGI (reference sequence). The CDR3 extends over 14 amino acids. The CDR3 nucleotides read TGTGCCAGCAGCGTCCAGGGAGCGGGCTACGAGCAGTACTTC. It encodes CASSVQGAGYEQYF.